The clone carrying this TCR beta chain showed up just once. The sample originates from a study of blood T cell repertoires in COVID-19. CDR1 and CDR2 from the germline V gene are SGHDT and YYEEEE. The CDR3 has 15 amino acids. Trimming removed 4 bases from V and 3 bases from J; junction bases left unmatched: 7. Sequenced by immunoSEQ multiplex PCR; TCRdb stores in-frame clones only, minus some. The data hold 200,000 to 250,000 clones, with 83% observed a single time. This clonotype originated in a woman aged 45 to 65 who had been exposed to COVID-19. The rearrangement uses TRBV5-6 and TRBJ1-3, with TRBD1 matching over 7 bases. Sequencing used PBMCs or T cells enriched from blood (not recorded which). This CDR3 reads CASSRGQANGNTIYF. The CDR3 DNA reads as TGTGCCAGCAGCCGAGGACAGGCCAATGGAAACACCATATATTTT.